These T cell receptor beta chains were read from a single sample in a study of shared clonotypes between healthy human individuals. TCRdb's table, derived via immunoSEQ multiplex PCR, lists solely in-frame clones and lacks some. The sample has roughly 1,100,000 clones, under 80% seen once. The sequenced material came from memory CD4+ T cells sorted from blood. The receptors were sampled from a man aged 18 to 29 in good health. Both conserved end residues are part of each CDR3. The D gene is left open where the match is weak. The listing skips clone size in some rows; elsewhere it reads once, few, many or a size class.

clone size,J gene,V gene,D gene,CDR3 DNA,CDR3 protein
few,TRBJ2-7,TRBV5-1,NA,TGCGCCAGCAGCTCATCACCATCTTCCTACGAGCAGTACTTC,CASSSSPSSYEQYF
NA,TRBJ1-1,TRBV7-9,NA,TGTGCCAGCAGCTCCGCAGAGAACACTGAAGCTTTCTTT,CASSSAENTEAFF
NA,TRBJ2-1,TRBV5-1,NA,TGCGCCAGCAGCAGGGAGGGACAGAGATCCTACAATGAGCAGTTCTTC,CASSREGQRSYNEQFF
NA,TRBJ2-1,TRBV5-1,TRBD2,TGCGCCAGCAGCGGGGGACTAGCGGGAAAGGATGAGCAGTTCTTC,CASSGGLAGKDEQFF
NA,TRBJ2-4,TRBV2,TRBD2,TGTGCCAGCAGTCCAGCGGGAGTAGGATCTTCCAACCTAGCCAAAAACATTCAGTACTTC,CASSPAGVGSSNLAKNIQYF
once,TRBJ1-2,TRBV21-1,NA,TGTGCCAGCAGCAACGACAGAGAGGATAACTATGGCTACACCTTC,CASSNDREDNYGYTF
NA,TRBJ2-7,TRBV7-9,TRBD1,TGTGCCAGCAGCTTTGGTATGGGGACAGAAGTCTACGAGCAGTACTTC,CASSFGMGTEVYEQYF
NA,TRBJ1-5,TRBV7-6,NA,TGTGCCAGCAGCCGTTACATGGGAAATAGCAATCAGCCCCAGCATTTT,CASSRYMGNSNQPQHF
few,TRBJ1-1,TRBV11-2,TRBD1,TGTGCCAGCAGCTTAGGATGGGGGACAGCGAACACTGAAGCTTTCTTT,CASSLGWGTANTEAFF
NA,TRBJ1-1,TRBV19,NA,TGTGCCAGTAGTCCCAACACGAACACTGAAGCTTTCTTT,CASSPNTNTEAFF
NA,TRBJ2-7,TRBV7-8,TRBD1,TGTGCCAGCAGCTCAGGTGGGACAGGACGCTACGAGCAGTACTTC,CASSSGGTGRYEQYF
NA,TRBJ2-5,TRBV9,TRBD1,TGTGCCAGCAGCCTGAGGGGGCCGGAGGCGGGAGAGACCCAGTACTTC,CASSLRGPEAGETQYF
NA,TRBJ2-1,TRBV5-1,TRBD2,TGCGCCAGCAGCTTTACCGGGACTAGCGGGGGGAATGAGCAGTTCTTC,CASSFTGTSGGNEQFF
NA,TRBJ1-4,TRBV9,NA,TGTGCCAGCAGCCGTCAGGATCCTGGTAATGAAAAACTGTTTTTT,CASSRQDPGNEKLFF